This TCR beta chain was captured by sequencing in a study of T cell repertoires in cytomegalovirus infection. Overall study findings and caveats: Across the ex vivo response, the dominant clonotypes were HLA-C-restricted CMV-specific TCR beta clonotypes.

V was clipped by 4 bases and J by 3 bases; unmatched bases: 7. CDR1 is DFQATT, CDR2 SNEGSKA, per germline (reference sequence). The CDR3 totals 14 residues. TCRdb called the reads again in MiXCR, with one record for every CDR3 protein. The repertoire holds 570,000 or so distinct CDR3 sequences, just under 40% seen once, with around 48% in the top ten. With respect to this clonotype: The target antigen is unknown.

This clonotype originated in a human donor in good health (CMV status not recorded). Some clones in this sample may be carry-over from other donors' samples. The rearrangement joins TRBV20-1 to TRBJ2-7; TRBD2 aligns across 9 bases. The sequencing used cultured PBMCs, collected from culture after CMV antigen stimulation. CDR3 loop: CSAISGLADYEQYF. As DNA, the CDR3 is TGCAGTGCTATCTCGGGACTAGCCGACTACGAGCAGTACTTC.